The 20 T cell receptor beta chains in this list originate from one sample, sequenced in a study of blood T cell repertoires in COVID-19. Only in-frame clones appear in the TCRdb table, and some are missing; sequencing was by immunoSEQ multiplex PCR. Among roughly 250,000 clones, around 80% were seen once, and the ten largest hold 4%. Input material: peripheral blood. The source is a woman in her forties with active or convalescent COVID-19.

V and J are TRBV4-2 and TRBJ1-5, with D possibly being TRBD1 (6 bases). V shed 4 bases and J shed 3 bases, with 13 bases lying between them. This CDR3 spans 15 amino acids. CDR1 and CDR2 from the germline V gene are LGHNA and YNFKEQ. The CDR3 nucleotides are TGTGCCAGCAGCCCGCAGACAGGCCTCAATCAGCCCCAGCATTTT. It codes for CASSPQTGLNQPQHF.

The rearrangement joins TRBV19 to TRBJ1-6; 9 nucleotides align to TRBD1. J gave up 2 bases and V 7 bases, and 6 bases lay outside the gene matches. The CDR3 contains 16 residues. CDR1 LNHDA and CDR2 SQIVND come from the germline V gene (reference sequence). The chain's CDR3 is CASTPWDRAYNSPLHF. As DNA, the CDR3 is TGTGCCAGTACCCCATGGGACAGGGCCTATAATTCACCCCTCCACTTT.

The gene calls are TRBV7-9 and TRBJ1-1; TRBD1 aligns across 8 bases. The CDR3 is 16 amino acids. Germline loops: CDR1 SEHNR, CDR2 FQNEAQ (reference sequence). Trimming removed 0 bases from V and 3 bases from J; junction bases left unmatched: 6. CDR3 bases: TGTGCCAGCAGCTTAGCGGTTCTGACAGGGGACACTGAAGCTTTCTTT. The encoded protein is CASSLAVLTGDTEAFF.

In its sample, this clone was seen a few times. The genes are TRBV10-2 and TRBJ1-5; D is ambiguous. The CDR3 covers 14 residues. The V gene lost 3 bases and the J gene lost 0 bases, with 6 bases spanning the gap. Germline CDR1 WSHSY, CDR2 SAAADI. CDR3 nucleotides: TGCGCCAGCAGTGATCCGTATAGCAATCAGCCCCAGCATTTT. Translation: CASSDPYSNQPQHF.

V usage is TRBV4-1 and J usage is TRBJ1-2; no reliable D call. CDR1 and CDR2 from the germline V gene are MGHRA and YSYEKL. V was trimmed by 4 bases and J by 1 base, leaving 13 bases between them. The CDR3 totals 15 residues. The CDR3 sequence is CASSPSQYLNYGYTF. The CDR3 DNA is TGCGCCAGCAGCCCTTCTCAGTACCTTAACTATGGCTACACCTTC.

This chain joins TRBV6-6 and TRBJ2-3; 8 bases are a match to TRBD2. The germline gives CDR1 MNHNY, CDR2 SVGAGI (reference sequence). V lost 0 bases, J lost 8 bases, and 4 bases stayed unmatched. This CDR3 contains 14 residues. The CDR3 region has the DNA TGTGCCAGCAGTTACTCCCTAGCGGGTGGTACGCAGTATTTT. Translating it yields CASSYSLAGGTQYF.

J is TRBJ2-2 and V is TRBV10-3; possibly TRBD1 for D (6 bases). CDR1 and CDR2 from the germline V gene are ENHRY and SYGVKD. V lost 6 bases, J lost 3 bases, and 17 bases lay in between. This CDR3 comprises 16 residues. The CDR3 DNA follows: TGTGCCATCAGAGGGGGATCGGACAGTTACACCGGGGAGCTGTTTTTT. This gives the protein CAIRGGSDSYTGELFF.

To note about this clone: Additional DNA sequences in this sample encode the identical CDR3. The chain has TRBV28 and TRBJ1-2; 8 nucleotides align to TRBD1. The CDR3 has 14 residues. Germline CDR1 and CDR2: MDHEN and SYDVKM. V trimming: 6 bases; J trimming: 1 base; junction bases outside the gene matches: 4. CDR3 coding DNA: TGTGCCAGCAGCCGGGACAGGAGTAACTATGGCTACACCTTC. Translating it yields CASSRDRSNYGYTF.

V gene TRBV29-1 combines with J gene TRBJ2-7; 8 nucleotides agree with TRBD2. Germline V lookup: CDR1 SQVTM, CDR2 ANQGSEA. The CDR3 is 14 residues long. V lost 4 bases to trimming and J lost 2 bases; unmatched junction nucleotides: 7. The CDR3 protein is CSVGGTRRAYEQYF. The CDR3 region has the DNA TGCAGCGTTGGGGGGACTAGAAGGGCCTACGAGCAGTACTTC.

CDR3 sequence: CASSADRGGNSPLHF. CDR3 bases: TGTGCCAGCAGTGCCGACAGGGGAGGTAATTCACCCCTCCACTTT. The chain recombines TRBV2 with TRBJ1-6, with 8 positions matching TRBD1. The CDR3 totals 15 residues. The ends lost 4 bases at V and 6 bases at J; junction bases unmatched: 5. The germline gives CDR1 SNHLY, CDR2 FYNNEI.

This clone has just one count. V usage is TRBV7-6 and J usage is TRBJ1-3; 7 positions match TRBD1. The germline V gene encodes CDR1 SGHVS and CDR2 FNYEAQ. The CDR3 is 15 residues long. V gave up 7 bases and J gave up 4 bases; unmatched junction bases: 10. DNA for the CDR3: TGTGCCAGCACCCAATTCAGGGGGATCGGAAACACCATATATTTT. Translation: CASTQFRGIGNTIYF.

The J gene is TRBJ2-4, the V gene TRBV19, with 11 bases identical to TRBD1. The CDR3 extends over 17 amino acids. Germline V gene data show CDR1 as LNHDA and CDR2 as SQIVND (reference sequence). The V and J ends lost 3 bases and 1 base, in that order; junction bases with no gene match: 5. For the CDR3, the DNA is TGTGCCAGTAGTATCATAGGGACAGGGGGTGCCAAAAACATTCAGTACTTC. Protein sequence: CASSIIGTGGAKNIQYF.

The chain is built from TRBV6-5 and TRBJ2-2; D possibly corresponds to TRBD1 (5 bases). Germline V gene lookup returns CDR1 MNHEY and CDR2 SVGAGI. V was shortened by 2 bases and J by 5 bases, with 9 bases between the two germline ends. The CDR3 totals 14 residues. This CDR3 is CASSYQAGTGELFF. The CDR3 bases are TGTGCCAGCAGTTACCAGGCAGGGACCGGGGAGCTGTTTTTT.

V is TRBV7-2 and J is TRBJ2-7, with 10 nucleotides matching TRBD2. The germline V gene encodes CDR1 SGHTA and CDR2 FQGNSA. The CDR3 covers 17 residues. Trimming cost V 0 bases and J 2 bases; bases outside gene matches: 7. CDR3 amino acids: CASSLAGASGGAYEQYF. The CDR3 nucleotides read TGTGCCAGCAGCTTAGCCGGGGCTAGCGGGGGTGCCTACGAGCAGTACTTC.

The chain carries TRBV18 and TRBJ1-5; D ambiguous. V was trimmed by 6 bases and J by 0 bases, leaving 12 bases between them. The CDR3 runs 15 residues. Germline assignment: CDR1 KGHSH and CDR2 LQKENI. CDR3 sequence reads: CASSPISGSNQPQHF. The DNA of the CDR3 is TGTGCCAGCTCCCCAATATCGGGTAGCAATCAGCCCCAGCATTTT.

A few counts support this clone. The rearrangement links TRBV30 to TRBJ1-6, with D perhaps matching TRBD1 (6 bases). Germline V gives CDR1 GTSNPN, CDR2 SVGIG (reference sequence). Trimming removed 5 bases from V and 9 bases from J, with 23 bases in between. The CDR3 is 16 amino acids. This CDR3 is CAWGLTDRFNGSPLHF. The CDR3 DNA follows: TGTGCCTGGGGACTTACTGACAGGTTTAATGGTTCACCCCTCCACTTT.

The rearrangement links TRBV12-3 or TRBV12-4 to TRBJ1-6, with no clear D. V lost 6 bases, J lost 13 bases, and 13 bases lay in between. This CDR3 contains 12 residues. The CDR3, as DNA: TGTGCCAGCAGACAAGCGGCGTTGCCCCTCCACTTT. Residues: CASRQAALPLHF.

The sample holds one count of this clone. The chain couples TRBV2 to TRBJ2-5; 12 nucleotides match TRBD2. This CDR3 spans 15 amino acids. J was trimmed by 4 bases and V by 6 bases; bases with no gene match: 6. CDR1 and CDR2 (germline): SNHLY, FYNNEI. The CDR3 is CASSLLAGGRETQYF. CDR3 DNA sequence: TGTGCCAGCAGCCTCCTAGCGGGGGGGCGAGAGACCCAGTACTTC.

A single count supports this clone. This chain uses TRBV19 with TRBJ1-6, with TRBD1 matching 8 bases. The CDR3 extends over 15 amino acids. Germline CDR1 and CDR2: LNHDA and SQIVND (reference sequence). V dropped 6 bases and J dropped 6; count of bases not matched to a gene: 7. The chain's CDR3 is CASSPGQVSNSPLHF. CDR3 bases: TGTGCCAGTAGCCCGGGACAGGTCTCTAATTCACCCCTCCACTTT.

This chain uses TRBV4-1 with TRBJ2-3; 7 positions agree with TRBD1. The CDR3 sequence is 17 residues long. The V segment lost 4 bases and the J segment 0 bases; nucleotides outside the gene matches: 10. The germline gives CDR1 MGHRA, CDR2 YSYEKL. CDR3 region: CASSRGRQGSSTDTQYF. Written as DNA, the CDR3 is TGCGCCAGCAGCCGGGGGAGACAGGGTTCTAGCACAGATACGCAGTATTTT.